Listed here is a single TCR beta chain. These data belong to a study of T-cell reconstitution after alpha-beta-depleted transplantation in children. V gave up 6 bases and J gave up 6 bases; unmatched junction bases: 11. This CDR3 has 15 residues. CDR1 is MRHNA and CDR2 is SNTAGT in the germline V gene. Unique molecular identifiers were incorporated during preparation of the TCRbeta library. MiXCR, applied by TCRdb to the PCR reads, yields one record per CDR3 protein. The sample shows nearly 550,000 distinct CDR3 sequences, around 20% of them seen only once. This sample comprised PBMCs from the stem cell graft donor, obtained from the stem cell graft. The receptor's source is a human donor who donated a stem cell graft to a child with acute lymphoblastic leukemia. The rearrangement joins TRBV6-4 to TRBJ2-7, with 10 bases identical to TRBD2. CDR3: CASSVSPGLATEQYF. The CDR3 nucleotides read TGTGCCAGCAGCGTCTCCCCGGGACTAGCGACCGAGCAGTACTTC.